The 27 T cell receptor beta chains given below trace back to one sample, sequenced in a study of glioma-infiltrating T cells (dated by TCRdb to the mid-2010s). Instrument on record: Illumina MiSeq. The iRepertoire nested amplicon-rescue multiplex PCR (arm-PCR) platform was used to amplify TCR alpha and beta CDR3 regions from RNA. The raw public data were reprocessed by TCRdb itself: fastp quality trimming at Q25, MiXCR clonotype calling, in-frame beta chains only. Every CDR3 protein is listed once, alongside the most common genes and DNA of its rows. The sample table shows roughly 350,000 distinct CDR3 sequences, and roughly 41% are seen once. 12% of the sample comes from the top ten. Sequenced: glioma tissue, nonneoplastic brain tissue, or PBMCs (not recorded which). The source of these receptors is a human donor with low-grade glioma or glioblastoma, undergoing nonglioma brain surgery, or in good health (not recorded which).

There are many counts of this clonotype. The chain combines TRBV20-1 with TRBJ1-5; 10 nucleotides align to TRBD1. CDR1 is DFQATT and CDR2 is SNEGSKA in the germline V gene (reference sequence). The CDR3 length is 14 residues. The trim removed 6 bases at V and 4 bases at J, leaving 6 bases unmatched. This CDR3 is CSASWTGGNQPQHF. The CDR3 bases are TGCAGTGCATCCTGGACAGGGGGGAATCAGCCCCAGCATTTT.

The chain employs TRBV27 and TRBJ2-5; D is ambiguous. CDR1 and CDR2 (germline): MNHEY, SMNVEV (reference sequence). The CDR3 contains 16 residues. V gave up 6 bases and J gave up 11 bases, with 28 bases separating them. Here the CDR3 reads CASSYPGFSSYNEQYF. In nucleotides, the CDR3 is TGTGCCAGCAGCTACCCCGGGTTCAGCTCCTACAATGAGCAGTACTTC.

The chain links TRBV2 to TRBJ2-7; D assignment may be TRBD1 or TRBD2 (5 bases each). The V gene's germline CDR1 is SNHLY and CDR2 FYNNEI. The V end lost 2 bases, the J end lost 4 bases, and 18 bases lay between the germline ends. The CDR3 is 16 residues long. In DNA, the CDR3 is TGTGCCAGCAGTGAATTCGCCAGGCCGGGGCTTTACGAGCAGTACTTC. Translating gives CASSEFARPGLYEQYF.

This sequence joins TRBV9 and TRBJ2-5; weak D call: TRBD2 (6 bases). The CDR3 has 13 amino acids. V shed 0 bases and J shed 7 bases, with 10 bases lying between them. Germline loops: CDR1 SGDLS, CDR2 YYNGEE. CDR3 in amino acids: CASSVASAGTQYF. In DNA, the CDR3 is TGTGCCAGCAGCGTAGCTAGCGCCGGGACCCAGTACTTC.

A single count supports this clonotype. Since a much larger clone is just one base distant, this may be a read error. The chain couples TRBV6-2 or TRBV6-3 to TRBJ2-7; D possibly corresponds to TRBD2 (6 bases). Trimming took 4 bases from V and 1 from J, leaving 11 bases between them. CDR1 and CDR2 (germline): MNHEY, SVGEGT. This CDR3 has 14 residues. CDR3 DNA: TGTGCCAGCAGTTCGCGACTAGGTTCCTACGAGCAGTACTTC. This encodes CASSSRLGSYEQYF.

The table lists this clonotype with a few counts. The V and J genes are TRBV28 and TRBJ2-3, with 12 positions matching TRBD2. Germline loops: CDR1 MDHEN, CDR2 SYDVKM. The V and J ends lost 3 bases and 5 bases, in that order; junction bases with no gene match: 6. This CDR3 is built from 16 residues. DNA for the CDR3: TGTGCCAGCAGTTTCTTCGGACTAGCGGGAAAAGATACGCAGTATTTT. Amino acids: CASSFFGLAGKDTQYF. Full variable domain (rest looked up from reference TRBV28 and TRBJ2-3): DVKVTQSSRYLVKRTGEKVFLECVQDMDHENMFWYRQDPGLGLRLIYFSYDVKMKEKGDIPEGYSVSREKKERFSLILESASTNQTSMYLCASSFFGLAGKDTQYFGPGTRLTVL.

This clonotype was detected a few times. The chain combines TRBV29-1 with TRBJ2-1, with unresolved D. Germline lookup yields CDR1 SQVTM and CDR2 ANQGSEA. V lost 7 bases, J lost 4 bases, and 5 bases lay in between. The CDR3 runs to 10 residues. CDR3 in DNA: TGCAGCGCCCGGTACAATGAGCAGTTCTTC. Its translation: CSARYNEQFF.

Turning to this clonotype: This may be a read error, as it is one base from a much larger clone. The CDR3 sequence: CSASTDMNNKQFF. The CDR3, as DNA: TGCAGTGCTAGTACCGACATGAACAATAAGCAGTTCTTC. The V call is TRBV20-1, the J call TRBJ2-1, with D unresolved. This CDR3 spans 13 amino acids. Germline-derived CDR1 and CDR2 are DFQATT and SNEGSKA (reference sequence).

This clonotype came up many times. V usage is TRBV28 and J usage is TRBJ1-2; D is unresolved. The germline gives CDR1 MDHEN, CDR2 SYDVKM. V was pared by 3 bases and J by 5 bases, with 7 bases between. The CDR3 runs 12 residues. The CDR3 coding sequence is TGTGCCAGCAGTTTGCGCGCTTATGGCTACACCTTC. Translated, it gives CASSLRAYGYTF.

This clonotype was observed a handful of times. The genes are TRBV4-1 and TRBJ2-7; TRBD1 or TRBD2 may be the D gene (5 bases each). Trimming cost V 1 base and J 7 bases, with 14 bases left between them. The CDR3 is 14 amino acids. Germline CDR1 reads MGHRA; CDR2 reads YSYEKL. CDR3 residues: CASSQVLGPGEQYF. DNA of the CDR3: TGCGCCAGCAGCCAAGTCTTGGGGCCGGGGGAGCAGTACTTC.

This clonotype was observed a few times. The chain has TRBV20-1 and TRBJ1-1, with TRBD1 identical over 7 bases. The J segment lost 1 base and the V segment lost 2 bases, leaving 1 base of the junction unmatched. The CDR3 spans 13 residues. Germline V gene data show CDR1 as DFQATT and CDR2 as SNEGSKA (reference sequence). The CDR3 DNA follows: TGCAGTGCTAGAAACAGGGGGAACACTGAAGCTTTCTTT. It is translated as CSARNRGNTEAFF.

This clonotype was detected ten times or more. The V gene is TRBV24-1, the J gene TRBJ1-1; 10 bases fit TRBD1. V dropped 2 bases and J dropped 8; count of bases not matched to a gene: 7. This CDR3 spans 15 amino acids. Germline CDR1 KGHDR, CDR2 SFDVKD. DNA of the CDR3: TGTGCCACCAGTGATTCTAGGGACAGGGGTGAGGAAGCTTTCTTT. This codes for CATSDSRDRGEEAFF.

The chain is built from TRBV24-1 and TRBJ2-1, with D maybe TRBD2 (6 bases). This CDR3 comprises 15 residues. The germline V gene encodes CDR1 KGHDR and CDR2 SFDVKD. Between the trimmed V and J ends, which lost 5 bases and 3 bases, there was a span of 13 bases. The CDR3 spells CATSAATRIYNEQFF. In DNA, the CDR3 is TGTGCCACCAGTGCCGCGACTAGAATCTACAATGAGCAGTTCTTC.

This clonotype was picked up many times. The gene calls are TRBV6-2 or TRBV6-3 and TRBJ2-1; the D gene could be TRBD1 or TRBD2 (5 bases each). Per the germline V gene, CDR1 is MNHEY and CDR2 is SVGEGT. V was cut by 10 bases and J by 10 bases, with 14 bases left in between. The CDR3 contains 11 residues. In DNA, the CDR3 is TGTGCCACCTCCCGGGGCAGGGAGCAGTTCTTC. The encoded protein is CATSRGREQFF.

This sequence joins TRBV12-3 or TRBV12-4 and TRBJ1-1; TRBD1 aligns across 8 bases. The CDR3 length is 15 residues. The junction had 3 bases not matched to a gene; V was cut back by 3 bases and J by 0 bases. Here the CDR3 reads CASSFTGGLNTEAFF. The CDR3 nucleotides are TGTGCCAGCAGTTTTACAGGGGGTTTGAACACTGAAGCTTTCTTT.

This chain connects TRBV28 to TRBJ1-1, with 7 bases that match TRBD1. CDR1 and CDR2 from the germline V gene are MDHEN and SYDVKM. This CDR3 is 17 amino acids long. The J segment lost 3 bases and the V segment lost 0 bases, leaving 10 bases of the junction unmatched. The DNA of the CDR3 is TGTGCCAGCAGTTTATGGGTCTTACCCCAGGGGGACACTGAAGCTTTCTTT. Translating it yields CASSLWVLPQGDTEAFF.

V usage is TRBV3-1 and J usage is TRBJ2-7; 7 bases map to TRBD2. The CDR3 is 15 amino acids. Looked up from germline, CDR1 is LGHDT and CDR2 is YNNKEL (reference sequence). The J segment lost 0 bases and the V segment lost 1 base, leaving 3 bases of the junction unmatched. In DNA form, the CDR3 reads TGTGCCAGCAGCCAAGGGAGCGGGAACTCCTACGAGCAGTACTTC. The encoded protein is CASSQGSGNSYEQYF.

The chain recombines TRBV12-3 or TRBV12-4 with TRBJ2-1, with 11 positions matching TRBD2. This CDR3 is built from 15 residues. V lost 5 bases to trimming and J lost 5 bases; unmatched junction nucleotides: 5. The CDR3 sequence: CASSRASGRNNEQFF. Written as DNA, the CDR3 is TGTGCCAGCAGTCGGGCTAGCGGGAGGAACAATGAGCAGTTCTTC.

Worth noting for this clonotype: The junction departs from the called germline gene at one end, perhaps through a read error. The chain uses TRBV25-1 and TRBJ1-3, with unresolved D. The CDR3 is 12 amino acids. Germline V lookup: CDR1 MGHDK, CDR2 SYGVNS. The CDR3 is CATGRAGDTIYF. In DNA form, the CDR3 reads TGTGCCACAGGTCGGGCTGGAGACACCATATATTTT.

The gene calls are TRBV20-1 and TRBJ2-7; 8 bases agree with TRBD2. Germline CDR1 and CDR2: DFQATT and SNEGSKA (reference sequence). The CDR3 is 16 amino acids. Losses at the gene ends were 6 bases for V and 2 bases for J; bases not matched to a gene: 15. The CDR3 here is CSAQVVAGFSPYEQYF. As DNA, the CDR3 is TGCAGTGCCCAGGTAGTAGCGGGGTTTAGCCCCTACGAGCAGTACTTC.

This sequence joins TRBV7-2 and TRBJ2-3, with 8 bases lining up with TRBD2. The CDR3 is 11 amino acids. The germline V gene has CDR1 SGHTA and CDR2 FQGNSA. In DNA form, the CDR3 reads TGTGCTAGCGGGACCACAGATACGCAGTATTTT. Residues: CASGTTDTQYF.

The chain uses TRBV19 and TRBJ2-5; D is perhaps TRBD1 or TRBD2 (6 bases each). The CDR3 runs to 13 residues. V gave up 5 bases and J gave up 7 bases, with 14 bases separating them. Germline values: CDR1 LNHDA, CDR2 SQIVND (reference sequence). The CDR3 bases are TGTGCCAGTAGTCCGGGGACGGGGGCGACCCAGTACTTC. Translating gives CASSPGTGATQYF.

V usage is TRBV28 and J usage is TRBJ2-3, with a weak D call TRBD2 (6 bases). This CDR3 has 18 residues. V dropped 4 bases and J dropped 5 bases, with 25 bases sitting between them. Per the germline V gene, CDR1 is MDHEN and CDR2 is SYDVKM. CDR3 coding DNA: TGTGCCAGCAGTTACCGGGTCCCGTCCGGGAGCGTAGGAGATACGCAGTATTTT. This sequence encodes CASSYRVPSGSVGDTQYF.

A remark on this clonotype: A junction end diverges from the germline sequence, so it may reflect a read error. The rearrangement joins TRBV12-3 or TRBV12-4 to TRBJ2-3; D ambiguous. This CDR3 region has 15 residues. The CDR3 reads CAGSPVTRATDTQYF. For the CDR3, the DNA is TGTGCCGGCAGTCCCGTGACACGAGCCACAGATACGCAGTATTTT.

This clonotype turned up a few times. The rearrangement joins TRBV7-9 to TRBJ2-7; 9 bases are shared with TRBD2. The CDR3 runs to 15 residues. Unmatched junction bases numbered 10, after V lost 5 bases and J lost 5 bases. The germline V gene encodes CDR1 SEHNR and CDR2 FQNEAQ (reference sequence). CDR3 bases: TGTGCCAGCAGCCACCGACTAGCGGAGCCCCACGAGCAGTACTTC. The encoded protein is CASSHRLAEPHEQYF.

A remark on this clonotype: A much bigger clone sits one base away, suggesting this may be a read error. The CDR3 nucleotides read TGTGCCAGCAGTTACGAAGAGGACACTGAAGCTTTCTTT. This encodes CASSYEEDTEAFF. The chain uses TRBV6-2 or TRBV6-3 and TRBJ1-1; D gene unclear. The CDR3 extends over 13 amino acids. Trimming pared 2 bases from V and 3 bases from J, leaving 7 bases between. CDR1 is MNHEY, CDR2 SVGEGT, per germline.

This clonotype was recorded at least ten times. The chain has TRBV20-1 and TRBJ2-1; 7 bases line up with TRBD2. CDR3 length equals 13 residues. Per the germline V gene, CDR1 is DFQATT and CDR2 is SNEGSKA (reference sequence). Trimming took 1 base from V and 7 from J; bases not matched to a gene: 4. The CDR3 reads CSARGGLGNEQFF. The CDR3 region has the DNA TGCAGTGCTAGAGGTGGACTAGGAAATGAGCAGTTCTTC.